These 18 T cell receptor beta chains share one sample of origin, sequenced in a study of T cells in Graves' hyperthyroidism and ophthalmopathy. Amplification targeted TCR beta CDR3 regions from RNA transcripts. First-round RT-PCR of the TCR CDR3 relied on the HTBI primer set. TCRdb ran MiXCR on the multiplex PCR reads and lists one entry per CDR3 protein. There are about 300,000 distinct CDR3 sequences in the sample; around 16% occur only once, and around 34% lies in the top ten. The specimen sequenced was blood. The origin of the receptors is a man younger than 45 with Graves' hyperthyroidism.

Written as DNA, the CDR3 is TGTGCCAGCAGCCCGTCGGGGCCCCTGGGGGACTATAGGGATATTGGTGAGCAGTTCTTC. Translating it yields CASSPSGPLGDYRDIGEQFF. J is TRBJ2-1 and V is TRBV7-8, with TRBD2 identical over 7 bases. V dropped 5 bases and J dropped 9; count of bases not matched to a gene: 28. This CDR3 has 20 residues. Germline values: CDR1 SGHVS, CDR2 FQNEAQ.

This clonotype occurred a few times. The rearrangement links TRBV7-8 to TRBJ2-2, with 13 bases lining up with TRBD2. The CDR3 covers 15 residues. Looked up from germline, CDR1 is SGHVS and CDR2 is FQNEAQ. J gave up 6 bases and V 8 bases, and 6 bases lay outside the gene matches. CDR3 sequence reads: CASSGTSGIPGELFF. CDR3 in DNA: TGTGCCAGCTCTGGGACTAGCGGGATCCCCGGGGAGCTGTTTTTT.

This clonotype was seen more than once but under ten times. V and J are TRBV29-1 and TRBJ1-1; possible D gene TRBD1, 5 bases. Trimming took off 5 bases at V and 1 base at J, with 11 bases between the two ends. The CDR3 runs 13 residues. Per germline, CDR1 SQVTM and CDR2 ANQGSEA. The chain's CDR3 is CSVSGLRNTEAFF. Here the CDR3 DNA reads TGCAGCGTTTCGGGACTCCGGAACACTGAAGCTTTCTTT. Full variable domain (missing parts from reference TRBV29-1 and TRBJ1-1): SAVISQKPSRDICQRGTSLTIQCQVDSQVTMMFWYRQQPGQSLTLIATANQGSEATYESGFVIDKFPISRPNLTFSTLTVSNMSPEDSSIYLCSVSGLRNTEAFFGQGTRLTVV.

This clonotype was observed a handful of times. The rearrangement uses TRBV19 and TRBJ2-1, with TRBD2 as a possible D gene (5 bases). The germline V gene encodes CDR1 LNHDA and CDR2 SQIVND (reference sequence). This CDR3 contains 17 residues. V lost 4 bases, J lost 0 bases, and 16 bases lay in between. The CDR3 coding sequence is TGTGCCAGTAGTAGCAGCGGAAATCGGGTCTCCTACAATGAGCAGTTCTTC. This translates into CASSSSGNRVSYNEQFF.

This sequence joins TRBV6-5 and TRBJ2-7; tentative D call: TRBD2 (7 bases). Trimming removed 2 bases from V and 2 bases from J, with 19 bases in between. The CDR3 runs 17 residues. The V gene's germline CDR1 is MNHEY and CDR2 SVGAGI. The CDR3 region has the DNA TGTGCCAGCAGTTACGGTGGAGAAGCGGGACAAACCTACGAGCAGTACTTC. It yields the protein CASSYGGEAGQTYEQYF.

This clonotype was seen repeatedly, ten times or more. The chain uses TRBV30 and TRBJ1-5; D ambiguous. Germline CDR1 GTSNPN, CDR2 SVGIG (reference sequence). CDR3 length: 13 amino acids. V lost 4 bases and J 0 bases, leaving 7 bases between the germline ends. CDR3 amino acids: CAWNQDSNQPQHF. CDR3 coding DNA: TGTGCCTGGAATCAGGATAGCAATCAGCCCCAGCATTTT. Variable domain in full (rest from reference TRBV30 and TRBJ1-5): SQTIHQWPATLVQPVGSPLSLECTVEGTSNPNLYWYRQAAGRGLQLLFYSVGIGQISSEVPQNLSASRPQDRQFILSSKKLLLSDSGFYLCAWNQDSNQPQHFGDGTRLSIL.

As for this clonotype: A read error may be the cause here, since a much bigger clone is one base away. This CDR3 is CANSLQGLAGVRDTQYF. The CDR3 DNA follows: TGTGCCAACAGTCTACAGGGACTAGCGGGAGTAAGAGATACGCAGTATTTT. The chain couples TRBV28 to TRBJ2-3, with 14 nucleotides matching TRBD2. This CDR3 is 17 amino acids long. Germline V gene data show CDR1 as MDHEN and CDR2 as SYDVKM.

The gene calls are TRBV10-3 and TRBJ2-1, with D tentatively TRBD1 (5 bases). The V gene lost 2 bases and the J gene lost 8 bases, with 7 bases spanning the gap. The germline V gene has CDR1 ENHRY and CDR2 SYGVKD. This CDR3 comprises 12 residues. CDR3 loop: CAISETGDEQFF. The CDR3 DNA reads as TGTGCCATCAGTGAGACAGGCGATGAGCAGTTCTTC.

V gene TRBV7-9 combines with J gene TRBJ2-2; D gene ambiguous. Germline CDR1 and CDR2: SEHNR and FQNEAQ (reference sequence). The CDR3 spans 15 residues. Trimming removed 4 bases from V and 6 bases from J, with 15 bases in between. CDR3 amino acids: CASSSIERRAGELFF. The CDR3 bases are TGTGCCAGCAGCTCTATAGAGAGACGGGCCGGGGAGCTGTTTTTT.

This clonotype was counted many times. J is TRBJ1-4 and V is TRBV11-2; D gene ambiguous. The CDR3 has 16 residues. From germline, CDR1 is SGHAT and CDR2 FQNNGV. Trimming left V 0 bases short and J 0 bases short, with 8 bases between. In DNA form, the CDR3 reads TGTGCCAGCAGCTTAGATTACGGACCAACTAATGAAAAACTGTTTTTT. This encodes CASSLDYGPTNEKLFF.

This clonotype came up a few times. This chain connects TRBV27 to TRBJ2-3; possible D gene TRBD2, 6 bases. In germline, CDR1 is MNHEY, CDR2 SMNVEV (reference sequence). Trimming stripped 5 bases from V and 9 bases from J, with 9 bases between. The length of the CDR3 is 11 residues. CDR3 in amino acids: CASSVGLTQYF. The CDR3 DNA is TGTGCCAGCAGTGTAGGACTAACGCAGTATTTT.

This clonotype was recorded many times. The CDR3 DNA is TGCAGCGCCTGTCCAGGGGACCCTAGCGGGACCATCTACAATGAGCAGTTCTTC. It codes for CSACPGDPSGTIYNEQFF. The chain uses TRBV29-1 and TRBJ2-1; TRBD2 agrees at 9 bases. The length of the CDR3 is 18 residues. Germline V CDR1 and CDR2: SQVTM, ANQGSEA. V was pared by 7 bases and J by 3 bases, with 19 bases of the junction left unmatched.

A few counts support this clonotype. The rearrangement links TRBV19 to TRBJ1-1, with D perhaps TRBD1 (6 bases). V was clipped by 7 bases and J by 7 bases, with 25 bases between them. This CDR3 has 16 residues. The V gene's germline CDR1 is LNHDA and CDR2 SQIVND (reference sequence). The DNA for the CDR3 is TGTGCCAGTAACTCAAGGGGGGGGTGGACCGACTTTGAAGCTTTCTTT. It specifies CASNSRGGWTDFEAFF.

This clonotype was detected a few times. The chain recombines TRBV6-1 with TRBJ2-7, with D uncertain. This CDR3 spans 11 amino acids. Germline CDR1 is MNHNS and CDR2 is SASEGT. V lost 5 bases and J 8 bases, leaving 10 bases between the germline ends. CDR3 protein: CASSSRTKQYF. CDR3 nucleotides: TGTGCCAGCAGTAGCCGGACCAAGCAGTACTTC.

The V and J genes are TRBV5-1 and TRBJ2-5; tentative D call: TRBD2 (5 bases). CDR1 is SGHRS, CDR2 YFSETQ, per germline. The CDR3 totals 13 residues. V was cut by 5 bases and J by 5 bases, with 13 bases left in between. In nucleotides, the CDR3 is TGCGCCAGCAGGGGAGTTGGTTGGGAGACCCAGTACTTC. It specifies CASRGVGWETQYF.

The V and J genes are TRBV9 and TRBJ1-2; tentative D call: TRBD1 (5 bases). Trimming removed 5 bases from V and 1 base from J, with 12 bases in between. Germline V gene sequence: CDR1 SGDLS, CDR2 YYNGEE. The CDR3 is 14 residues long. The CDR3 is CASRQEEGNYGYTF. The CDR3 nucleotides read TGTGCCAGCAGACAGGAGGAGGGTAACTATGGCTACACCTTC.

This clonotype appeared many times. V is TRBV7-3 and J is TRBJ1-1; 7 positions match TRBD1. This CDR3 spans 13 amino acids. Losses at the gene ends were 5 bases for V and 7 bases for J; bases not matched to a gene: 7. From germline, CDR1 is SGHTA and CDR2 FQGTGA. The CDR3 DNA sequence: TGTGCCAGCAGCCCTAACCGGGACAGTGAAGCTTTCTTT. Protein product: CASSPNRDSEAFF.

This clonotype was found a few times. The gene calls are TRBV7-9 and TRBJ1-3; D unclear. V shed 11 bases and J shed 1 base, with 3 bases lying between them. This CDR3 comprises 10 residues. Germline V gives CDR1 SEHNR, CDR2 FQNEAQ (reference sequence). The CDR3 region has the DNA TGTGCCGTATCTGGAAACACCATATATTTT. Translating it yields CAVSGNTIYF.